The source of this T cell receptor (beta chain) is a study of blood T cell repertoires in COVID-19. Individuals drawn from about 26 US areas were roughly 18 to 100 years old. Cohort allocation depended upon clinical history that participants reported. Assay used: immunoSEQ multiplex PCR; TCRdb lists only in-frame clones, some missing. The table lists 110,000 to 150,000 clones, around 82% of them singletons. V gave up 4 bases and J gave up 7 bases; unmatched junction bases: 12. The CDR3 has 17 residues. CDR1 and CDR2 (germline): LGHDT, YNNKEL (reference sequence). The chain uses TRBV3-1 (or the pseudogene TRBV3-2) and TRBJ2-7, with TRBD2 matching over 14 bases. The clonotype originates from a woman in her forties or fifties who had recovered from COVID-19. Sequences were obtained from PBMCs or T cells enriched from blood (not recorded which). CDR3 region: CASSLGTSGGYLREQYF. The CDR3 coding sequence is TGTGCCAGCAGCCTTGGGACTAGCGGGGGTTATCTTCGGGAGCAGTACTTC.